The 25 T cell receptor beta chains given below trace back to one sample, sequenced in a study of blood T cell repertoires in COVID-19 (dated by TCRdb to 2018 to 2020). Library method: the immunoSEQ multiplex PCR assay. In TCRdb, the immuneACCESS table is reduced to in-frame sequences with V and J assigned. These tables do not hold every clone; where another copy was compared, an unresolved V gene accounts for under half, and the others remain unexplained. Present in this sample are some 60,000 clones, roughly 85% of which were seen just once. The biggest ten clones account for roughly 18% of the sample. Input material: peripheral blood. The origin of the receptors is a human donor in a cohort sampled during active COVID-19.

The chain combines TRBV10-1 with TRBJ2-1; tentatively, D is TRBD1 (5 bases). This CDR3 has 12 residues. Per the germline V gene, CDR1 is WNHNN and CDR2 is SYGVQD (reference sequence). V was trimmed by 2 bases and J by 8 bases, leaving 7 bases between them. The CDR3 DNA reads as TGCGCCAGCAGTGAGGTGACAGATGAGCAGTTCTTC. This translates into CASSEVTDEQFF.

The CDR3 reads CASSLDRGAEAFF. The CDR3 coding sequence is TGTGCCAGCAGCTTGGACAGGGGGGCTGAAGCTTTCTTT. This rearrangement joins TRBV7-2 to TRBJ1-1, with TRBD1 matching over 10 bases. Losses at the gene ends were 3 bases for V and 6 bases for J; bases not matched to a gene: 1. Germline CDR1 and CDR2: SGHTA and FQGNSA. The CDR3 runs to 13 residues.

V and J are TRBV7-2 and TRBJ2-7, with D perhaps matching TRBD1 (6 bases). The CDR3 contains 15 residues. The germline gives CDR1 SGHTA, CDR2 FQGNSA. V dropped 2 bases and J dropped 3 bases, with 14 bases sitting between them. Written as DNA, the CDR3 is TGTGCCAGCAGCTTATTGTTGGACAGTTTCTACGAGCAGTACTTC. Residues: CASSLLLDSFYEQYF.

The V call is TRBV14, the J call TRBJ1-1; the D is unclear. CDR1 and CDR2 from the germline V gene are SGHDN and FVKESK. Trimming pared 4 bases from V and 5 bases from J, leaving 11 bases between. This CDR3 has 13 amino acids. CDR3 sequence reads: CASSLGRRTEAFF. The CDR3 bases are TGTGCCAGCAGCCTAGGCAGGAGGACTGAAGCTTTCTTT. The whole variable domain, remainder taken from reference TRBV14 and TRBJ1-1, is EAGVTQFPSHSVIEKGQTVTLRCDPISGHDNLYWYRRVMGKEIKFLLHFVKESKQDESGMPNNRFLAERTGGTYSTLKVQPAELEDSGVYFCASSLGRRTEAFFGQGTRLTVV.

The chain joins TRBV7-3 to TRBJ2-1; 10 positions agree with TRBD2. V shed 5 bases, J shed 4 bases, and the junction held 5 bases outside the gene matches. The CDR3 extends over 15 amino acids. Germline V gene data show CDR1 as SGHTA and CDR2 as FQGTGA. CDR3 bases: TGTGCCAGCAGCGCGAGCGGGGGGGCTTACAATGAGCAGTTCTTC. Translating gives CASSASGGAYNEQFF.

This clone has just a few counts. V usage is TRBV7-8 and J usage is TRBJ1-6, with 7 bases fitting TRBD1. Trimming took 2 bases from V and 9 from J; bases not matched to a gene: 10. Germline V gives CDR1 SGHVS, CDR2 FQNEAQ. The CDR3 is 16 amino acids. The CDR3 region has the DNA TGTGCCAGCAGCTTAACCGACAGGGTATCACGTTCACCCCTCCACTTT. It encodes CASSLTDRVSRSPLHF.

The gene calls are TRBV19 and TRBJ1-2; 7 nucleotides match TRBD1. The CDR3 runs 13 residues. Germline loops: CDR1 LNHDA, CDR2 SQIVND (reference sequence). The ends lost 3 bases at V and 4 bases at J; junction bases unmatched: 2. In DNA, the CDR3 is TGTGCCAGTAGTATGGGGACAGTCTATGGCTACACCTTC. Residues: CASSMGTVYGYTF.

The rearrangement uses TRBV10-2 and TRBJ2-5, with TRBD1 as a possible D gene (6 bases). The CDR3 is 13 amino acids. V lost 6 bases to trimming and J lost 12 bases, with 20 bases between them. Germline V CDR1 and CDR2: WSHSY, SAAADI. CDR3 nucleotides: TGCGCCAGCAGAAAACCCCAGGACAGAGGGAAGTACTTC. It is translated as CASRKPQDRGKYF.

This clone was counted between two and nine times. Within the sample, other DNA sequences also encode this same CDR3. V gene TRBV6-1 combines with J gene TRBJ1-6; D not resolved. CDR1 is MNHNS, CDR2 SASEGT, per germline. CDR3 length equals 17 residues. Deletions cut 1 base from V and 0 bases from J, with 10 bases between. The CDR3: CASSEVGGSSYNSPLHF. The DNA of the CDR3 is TGTGCCAGCAGTGAAGTAGGCGGGAGCTCCTATAATTCACCCCTCCACTTT.

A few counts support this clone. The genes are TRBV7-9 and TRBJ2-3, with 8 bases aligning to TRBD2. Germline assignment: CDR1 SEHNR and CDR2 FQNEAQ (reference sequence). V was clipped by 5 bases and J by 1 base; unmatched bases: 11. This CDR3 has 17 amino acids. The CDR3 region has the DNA TGTGCCAGCAGCCCAACCCTAGGAGCGGGGGGCACAGATACGCAGTATTTT. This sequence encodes CASSPTLGAGGTDTQYF.

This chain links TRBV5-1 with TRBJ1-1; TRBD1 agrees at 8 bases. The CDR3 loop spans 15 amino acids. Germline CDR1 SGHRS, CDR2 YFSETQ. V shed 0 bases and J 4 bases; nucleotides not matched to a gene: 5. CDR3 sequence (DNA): TGCGCCAGCAGCTTGGAGGCAGGGGGCGGCACTGAAGCTTTCTTT. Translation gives CASSLEAGGGTEAFF.

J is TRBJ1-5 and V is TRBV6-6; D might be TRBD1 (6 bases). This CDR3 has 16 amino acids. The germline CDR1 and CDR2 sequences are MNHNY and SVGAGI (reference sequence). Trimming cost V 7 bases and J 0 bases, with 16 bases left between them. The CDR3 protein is CASTFRGGSSNQPQHF. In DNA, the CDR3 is TGTGCCAGCACTTTCCGAGGGGGTTCTAGCAATCAGCCCCAGCATTTT.

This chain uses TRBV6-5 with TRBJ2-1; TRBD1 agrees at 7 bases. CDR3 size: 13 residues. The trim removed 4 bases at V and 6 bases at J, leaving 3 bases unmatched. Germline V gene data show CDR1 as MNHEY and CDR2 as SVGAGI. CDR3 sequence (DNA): TGTGCCAGCAGTTGGGCAGGGGGCAATGAGCAGTTCTTC. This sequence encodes CASSWAGGNEQFF.

The CDR3 spells CASSQEPGSGAFEQYF. The CDR3, as DNA: TGCGCCAGCAGCCAAGAGCCCGGGAGTGGGGCTTTCGAGCAGTACTTC. This chain joins TRBV4-1 and TRBJ2-7; TRBD2 might be the D (6 bases). Germline V gives CDR1 MGHRA, CDR2 YSYEKL. V lost 0 bases and J lost 6, with 18 bases in between. The CDR3 is 16 residues long.

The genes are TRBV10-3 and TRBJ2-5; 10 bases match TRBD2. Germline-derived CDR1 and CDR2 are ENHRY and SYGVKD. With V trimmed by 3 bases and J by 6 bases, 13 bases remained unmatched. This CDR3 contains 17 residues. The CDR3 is CAISDGLAGERGKTQYF. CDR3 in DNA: TGTGCCATCAGTGACGGTCTAGCGGGGGAGAGGGGAAAGACCCAGTACTTC.

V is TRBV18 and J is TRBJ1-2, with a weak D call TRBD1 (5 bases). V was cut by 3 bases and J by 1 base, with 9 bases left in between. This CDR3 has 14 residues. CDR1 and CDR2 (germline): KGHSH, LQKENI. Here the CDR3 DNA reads TGTGCCAGCTCACCCCAAGGGGATAACTATGGCTACACCTTC. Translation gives CASSPQGDNYGYTF.

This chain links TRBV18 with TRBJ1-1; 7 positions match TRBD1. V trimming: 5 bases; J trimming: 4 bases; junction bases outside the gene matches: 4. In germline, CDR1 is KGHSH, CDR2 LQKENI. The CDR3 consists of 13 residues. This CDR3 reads CASSSDRATEAFF. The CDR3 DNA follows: TGTGCCAGCTCATCTGACAGGGCCACTGAAGCTTTCTTT.

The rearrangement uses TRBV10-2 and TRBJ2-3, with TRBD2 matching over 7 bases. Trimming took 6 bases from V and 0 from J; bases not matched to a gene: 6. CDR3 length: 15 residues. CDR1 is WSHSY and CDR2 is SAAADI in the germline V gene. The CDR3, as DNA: TGCGCCAGCAGCGAACTAGCGCCTAGCACAGATACGCAGTATTTT. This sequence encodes CASSELAPSTDTQYF.

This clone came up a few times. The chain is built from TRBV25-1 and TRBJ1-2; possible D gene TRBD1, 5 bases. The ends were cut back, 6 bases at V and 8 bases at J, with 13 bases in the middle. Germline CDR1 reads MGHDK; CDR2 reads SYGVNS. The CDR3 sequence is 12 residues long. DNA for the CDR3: TGTGCCAGCAGAACGGGGGACCGCGGCTACACCTTC. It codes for CASRTGDRGYTF.

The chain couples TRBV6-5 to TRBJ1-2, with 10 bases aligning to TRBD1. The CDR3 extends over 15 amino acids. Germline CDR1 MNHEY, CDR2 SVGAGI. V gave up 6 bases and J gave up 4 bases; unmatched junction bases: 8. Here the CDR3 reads CASSSGTGDVYGYTF. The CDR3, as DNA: TGTGCCAGCAGCTCCGGGACAGGGGACGTCTATGGCTACACCTTC.

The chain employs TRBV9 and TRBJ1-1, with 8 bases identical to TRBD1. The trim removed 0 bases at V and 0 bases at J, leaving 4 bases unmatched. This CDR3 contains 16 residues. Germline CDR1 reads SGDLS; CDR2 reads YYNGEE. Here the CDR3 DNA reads TGTGCCAGCAGCGTAGCGACAGGGGATTTGAACACTGAAGCTTTCTTT. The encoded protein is CASSVATGDLNTEAFF.

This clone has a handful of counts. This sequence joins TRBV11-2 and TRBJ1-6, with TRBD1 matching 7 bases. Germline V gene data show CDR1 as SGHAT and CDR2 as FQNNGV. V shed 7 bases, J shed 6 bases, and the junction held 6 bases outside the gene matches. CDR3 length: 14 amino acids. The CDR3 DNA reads TGTGCCAGCACCCCGGGACAGTTTAATTCACCCCTCCACTTT. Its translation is CASTPGQFNSPLHF.

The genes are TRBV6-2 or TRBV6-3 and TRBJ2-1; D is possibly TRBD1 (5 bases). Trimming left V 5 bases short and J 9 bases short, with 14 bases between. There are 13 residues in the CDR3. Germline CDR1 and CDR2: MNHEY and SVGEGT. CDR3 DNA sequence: TGTGCCAGCAGTGCCGTTGACAGTACTGAGCAGTTCTTC. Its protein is CASSAVDSTEQFF.

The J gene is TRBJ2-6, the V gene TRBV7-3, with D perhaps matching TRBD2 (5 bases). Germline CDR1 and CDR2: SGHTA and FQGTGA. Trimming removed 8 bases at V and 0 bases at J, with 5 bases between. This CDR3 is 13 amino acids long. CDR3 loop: CASRDSGANVLTF. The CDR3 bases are TGTGCCAGCCGGGACTCTGGGGCCAACGTCCTGACTTTC.

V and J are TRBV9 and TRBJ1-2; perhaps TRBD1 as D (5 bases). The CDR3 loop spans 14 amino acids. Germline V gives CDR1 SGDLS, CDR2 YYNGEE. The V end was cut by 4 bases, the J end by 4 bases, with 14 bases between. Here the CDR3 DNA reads TGTGCCAGCAGCTTTCGGGGGGATCCCTATGGCTACACCTTC. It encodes CASSFRGDPYGYTF.